The rows below give T cell receptor beta chains drawn from one sample of a study of blood T cell repertoires in COVID-19. The protocol was immunoSEQ multiplex PCR, while the TCRdb copy is restricted to in-frame clones and leaves out a portion. The sample gives hundreds of thousands of clones, almost 85% of which show up once; less than 6.5% is in the top ten. Sequenced sample: peripheral blood. The source of these receptors is a man aged 50-60 years with active or convalescent COVID-19. Both conserved end residues are part of each CDR3. Each record gives: V gene, J gene, clone size, D gene, CDR3 protein, CDR3 DNA. D genes are given only for firm matches. Clone size is not always given. Where it is, it says once, few, many or a class for expanded clones.

v_call: TRBV11-2
j_call: TRBJ2-3
clone_size: .
d_call: .
cdr3_aa: CASSLRAGVRTDTQYF
cdr3_nt: TGTGCCAGCAGCTTACGGGCAGGGGTCCGCACAGATACGCAGTATTTT

v_call: TRBV28
j_call: TRBJ2-7
clone_size: .
d_call: TRBD1
cdr3_aa: CASRGTGRSYEQYF
cdr3_nt: TGTGCCAGCAGGGGGACAGGACGCTCCTACGAGCAGTACTTC

v_call: TRBV7-8
j_call: TRBJ1-6
clone_size: .
d_call: .
cdr3_aa: CASSLRGYNSPLHF
cdr3_nt: TGTGCCAGCAGCTTACGGGGGTATAATTCACCCCTCCACTTT

v_call: TRBV3-1/TRBV3-2
j_call: TRBJ2-2
clone_size: .
d_call: .
cdr3_aa: CASSLRDNPVGELFF
cdr3_nt: TGTGCCAGCAGCCTGAGGGATAACCCGGTGGGGGAGCTGTTTTTT

v_call: TRBV5-1
j_call: TRBJ2-1
clone_size: .
d_call: .
cdr3_aa: CASGDSSYNEQFF
cdr3_nt: TGCGCCAGTGGCGACAGCTCCTACAATGAGCAGTTCTTC

v_call: TRBV5-1
j_call: TRBJ2-5
clone_size: .
d_call: TRBD2
cdr3_aa: CASRFGTSEETQYF
cdr3_nt: TGCGCCAGCAGATTCGGGACTAGCGAGGAGACCCAGTACTTC

v_call: TRBV6-5
j_call: TRBJ2-1
clone_size: .
d_call: .
cdr3_aa: CASSWGRGYNEQFF
cdr3_nt: TGTGCCAGCAGTTGGGGAAGAGGGTACAATGAGCAGTTCTTC

v_call: TRBV28
j_call: TRBJ2-5
clone_size: .
d_call: .
cdr3_aa: CASSSRYQETQYF
cdr3_nt: TGTGCCAGCAGTAGTCGGTACCAAGAGACCCAGTACTTC

v_call: TRBV28
j_call: TRBJ2-7
clone_size: once
d_call: .
cdr3_aa: CASSTTSSGWQQYF
cdr3_nt: TGTGCCAGCAGCACAACCAGCTCCGGGTGGCAGCAGTACTTC

v_call: TRBV21-1
j_call: TRBJ1-4
clone_size: few
d_call: .
cdr3_aa: CASSNPAGTGEGLEKLFF
cdr3_nt: TGTGCCAGCAGCAATCCCGCCGGGACAGGGGAGGGTTTGGAAAAACTGTTTTTT

v_call: TRBV2
j_call: TRBJ1-5
clone_size: .
d_call: .
cdr3_aa: CASSEGRAGVRMSNQPQHF
cdr3_nt: TGTGCCAGCAGTGAAGGCCGAGCGGGGGTTCGTATGAGCAATCAGCCCCAGCATTTT

v_call: TRBV5-1
j_call: TRBJ2-7
clone_size: few
d_call: TRBD1
cdr3_aa: CASSPYGQAHEQYF
cdr3_nt: TGCGCCAGCAGCCCGTACGGACAGGCTCACGAGCAGTACTTC

v_call: TRBV30
j_call: TRBJ1-6
clone_size: .
d_call: .
cdr3_aa: CAWLKRGGIDSPLHF
cdr3_nt: TGTGCCTGGCTGAAGCGGGGGGGCATTGATTCACCCCTCCACTTT

v_call: TRBV9
j_call: TRBJ1-2
clone_size: .
d_call: .
cdr3_aa: CASSAQGRGYTF
cdr3_nt: TGTGCCAGCAGCGCGCAGGGGAGAGGCTACACCTTC

v_call: TRBV5-1
j_call: TRBJ1-6
clone_size: .
d_call: .
cdr3_aa: CASSLRGGDNSPLHF
cdr3_nt: TGCGCCAGCAGCTTGAGGGGTGGCGATAATTCACCCCTCCACTTT

v_call: TRBV7-2
j_call: TRBJ2-2
clone_size: .
d_call: .
cdr3_aa: CASSLLGYNTGELFF
cdr3_nt: TGTGCCAGCAGCTTACTCGGGTACAACACCGGGGAGCTGTTTTTT

v_call: TRBV20-1
j_call: TRBJ2-7
clone_size: .
d_call: .
cdr3_aa: CSASPGYEQYF
cdr3_nt: TGCAGTGCTAGTCCCGGCTACGAGCAGTACTTC

v_call: TRBV7-9
j_call: TRBJ1-6
clone_size: .
d_call: TRBD1
cdr3_aa: CASSSPGTAFSPLHF
cdr3_nt: TGTGCCAGCAGCTCGCCAGGGACAGCGTTTTCACCCCTCCACTTT

v_call: TRBV19
j_call: TRBJ1-5
clone_size: .
d_call: .
cdr3_aa: CASSMLDGYSNQPQHF
cdr3_nt: TGTGCCAGTAGTATGCTAGACGGATATAGCAATCAGCCCCAGCATTTT

v_call: TRBV30
j_call: TRBJ1-5
clone_size: .
d_call: .
cdr3_aa: CAWSVGGLGPRHF
cdr3_nt: TGTGCCTGGAGTGTCGGTGGGTTGGGGCCCCGGCATTTT

v_call: TRBV6-5
j_call: TRBJ1-1
clone_size: .
d_call: .
cdr3_aa: CASSYSRGAGNTEAFF
cdr3_nt: TGTGCCAGCAGTTACTCCAGGGGCGCTGGGAACACTGAAGCTTTCTTT

v_call: TRBV5-1
j_call: TRBJ2-1
clone_size: .
d_call: .
cdr3_aa: CASSGEGALSYNEQFF
cdr3_nt: TGCGCCAGCAGCGGAGAAGGGGCGCTTAGCTACAATGAGCAGTTCTTC

v_call: TRBV6-5
j_call: TRBJ1-1
clone_size: .
d_call: TRBD1
cdr3_aa: CASSRQGVEAFF
cdr3_nt: TGTGCCAGCAGCCGACAGGGGGTTGAAGCTTTCTTT

v_call: TRBV11-2
j_call: TRBJ2-1
clone_size: .
d_call: TRBD2
cdr3_aa: CASSLGTTPALGGEQFF
cdr3_nt: TGTGCCAGCAGCTTAGGAACGACACCGGCCCTCGGGGGGGAGCAGTTCTTC